This T cell receptor (beta chain) was recorded in a study of blood T cells in healthy people across ages. The CDR3 loop spans 16 amino acids. Trimming shortened V by 1 base and J by 2 bases, and 13 bases separated the two germline ends. Germline V CDR1 and CDR2: SGHTA, FQGNSA. The authors ran a second PCR of roughly 6 to 12 cycles using a sample-barcoded 5' primer and a J-beta primer mix. TCRdb ran MiXCR on the 5' RACE reads and lists one entry per CDR3 protein. This table has about 1.1 million distinct CDR3 sequences, roughly two fifths appearing once. With each sample, at least 6 micrograms of total RNA were extracted. A few counts support this clonotype.

The receptor was isolated from a young man in good health. The rearrangement uses TRBV7-2 and TRBJ2-3, with D uncertain. Sequenced material: blood. CDR3 region: CASSLGTRLLTDTQYF. The CDR3 DNA is TGTGCCAGCAGCTTAGGGACGAGGCTCCTCACAGATACGCAGTATTTT. The full variable domain, its missing parts supplied by reference TRBV7-2 and TRBJ2-3, is GAGVSQSPSNKVTEKGKDVELRCDPISGHTALYWYRQSLGQGLEFLIYFQGNSAPDKSGLPSDRFSAERTGGSVSTLTIQRTQQEDSAVYLCASSLGTRLLTDTQYFGPGTRLTVL.